Sequencing of this TCR beta chain was carried out in a study of breast tumors, draining lymph nodes, adjacent tissues. The study's findings and limits: Findings are consistent with lymph node origin and intratumoral expansion of most tumor T cells. Data only fit, rather than demonstrated, lymph node origin of most tumor T cells. Luminal-like breast cancer showed significantly greater tumor-nontumor repertoire similarity than basal-like breast cancer did. Compared with lymph nodes, tumors were less diverse; compared with nontumor tissue, more.

A single record per CDR3 protein comes from TCRdb applying MiXCR to the multiplex PCR reads. The sample has about 230,000 distinct CDR3 sequences; about 30% are singletons. Breast cancer patients provided tissue from their axillary draining lymph nodes. A remark on this clonotype: Its antigen is undetermined.

The CDR3 is 15 residues long. Deletions cut 6 bases from V and 11 bases from J, with 23 bases between. Looked up from germline, CDR1 is MNHNY and CDR2 is SVGAGI (reference sequence). Sequencing was carried out using axillary lymph node tissue. The source is a female donor with breast cancer. Some clones in this sample may be carry-over from other donors' samples. The chain is built from TRBV6-6 and TRBJ1-5, with D possibly being TRBD1 (6 bases). CDR3 nucleotide sequence: TGTGCCAGCAGCCCACCATCGGACAGACAAGAGACCCAGCATTTT. Protein sequence: CASSPPSDRQETQHF.